This T cell receptor beta chain was identified during a study of CD8 T cells in Susac syndrome. Broader study findings: There was no clonal expansion in the CD4+ T cell repertoires of Susac syndrome.

Looked up from germline, CDR1 is DFQATT and CDR2 is SNEGSKA (reference sequence). The CDR3 is made up of 17 amino acids. V gave up 3 bases and J gave up 0 bases, with 20 bases separating them. Random hexamers were used to reverse transcribe the RNA input (0.5 to 1 ug). Amplification of the TCR beta CDR3 was carried out by immunoSEQ multiplex PCR, which spanned a total of 54 Vbeta and 13 Jbeta segments. TCRdb re-analysed the immunoSEQ multiplex PCR reads in MiXCR, keeping a single row per CDR3 protein. The sample lists around 230,000 distinct CDR3 sequences, 90% to 96% occurring once. In regard to this clonotype: The antigen is unknown.

This clonotype originated in a human donor with Susac syndrome. V and J are TRBV20-1 and TRBJ1-2; a weak D match, TRBD1 (5 bases). The sequencing sample was made of CD4+ T cells from PBMCs. CDR3 nucleotide sequence: TGCAGTGCTAGGCCCGGGACTTCGAATCGAGCTAACTATGGCTACACCTTC. This codes for CSARPGTSNRANYGYTF.